This T cell receptor (beta chain) comes out of a study of T-cell memory formation after mild COVID-19. Study-level information: TCR clusters were mostly donor specific. Broader study findings: CD4/CD8 balance characterized clones contracting day 15 to 85, and CD4+ skew characterized later expanders.

Using its own MiXCR run on the 5' RACE reads, TCRdb lists one record per CDR3 protein. The sample lists about 150,000 distinct CDR3 sequences, around 13% occurring once. This CDR3 spans 12 amino acids. V was pared by 2 bases and J by 9 bases, with 6 bases between. Germline-derived CDR1 and CDR2 are SGHNT and YYREEE (reference sequence). On this clonotype: Its antigen is unidentified.

The chain links TRBV5-4 to TRBJ1-6; D unresolved. The sequence was obtained from an adult woman who had mild COVID-19 (a few samples of this study predate the infection). Cell type and time point are not known. The sequencing sample was made of PBMCs or a T cell subset sorted from them (not recorded which). CDR3 sequence reads: CASSFGRSPLHF. As DNA, the CDR3 is TGTGCCAGCAGCTTCGGTCGTTCACCCCTCCACTTT.